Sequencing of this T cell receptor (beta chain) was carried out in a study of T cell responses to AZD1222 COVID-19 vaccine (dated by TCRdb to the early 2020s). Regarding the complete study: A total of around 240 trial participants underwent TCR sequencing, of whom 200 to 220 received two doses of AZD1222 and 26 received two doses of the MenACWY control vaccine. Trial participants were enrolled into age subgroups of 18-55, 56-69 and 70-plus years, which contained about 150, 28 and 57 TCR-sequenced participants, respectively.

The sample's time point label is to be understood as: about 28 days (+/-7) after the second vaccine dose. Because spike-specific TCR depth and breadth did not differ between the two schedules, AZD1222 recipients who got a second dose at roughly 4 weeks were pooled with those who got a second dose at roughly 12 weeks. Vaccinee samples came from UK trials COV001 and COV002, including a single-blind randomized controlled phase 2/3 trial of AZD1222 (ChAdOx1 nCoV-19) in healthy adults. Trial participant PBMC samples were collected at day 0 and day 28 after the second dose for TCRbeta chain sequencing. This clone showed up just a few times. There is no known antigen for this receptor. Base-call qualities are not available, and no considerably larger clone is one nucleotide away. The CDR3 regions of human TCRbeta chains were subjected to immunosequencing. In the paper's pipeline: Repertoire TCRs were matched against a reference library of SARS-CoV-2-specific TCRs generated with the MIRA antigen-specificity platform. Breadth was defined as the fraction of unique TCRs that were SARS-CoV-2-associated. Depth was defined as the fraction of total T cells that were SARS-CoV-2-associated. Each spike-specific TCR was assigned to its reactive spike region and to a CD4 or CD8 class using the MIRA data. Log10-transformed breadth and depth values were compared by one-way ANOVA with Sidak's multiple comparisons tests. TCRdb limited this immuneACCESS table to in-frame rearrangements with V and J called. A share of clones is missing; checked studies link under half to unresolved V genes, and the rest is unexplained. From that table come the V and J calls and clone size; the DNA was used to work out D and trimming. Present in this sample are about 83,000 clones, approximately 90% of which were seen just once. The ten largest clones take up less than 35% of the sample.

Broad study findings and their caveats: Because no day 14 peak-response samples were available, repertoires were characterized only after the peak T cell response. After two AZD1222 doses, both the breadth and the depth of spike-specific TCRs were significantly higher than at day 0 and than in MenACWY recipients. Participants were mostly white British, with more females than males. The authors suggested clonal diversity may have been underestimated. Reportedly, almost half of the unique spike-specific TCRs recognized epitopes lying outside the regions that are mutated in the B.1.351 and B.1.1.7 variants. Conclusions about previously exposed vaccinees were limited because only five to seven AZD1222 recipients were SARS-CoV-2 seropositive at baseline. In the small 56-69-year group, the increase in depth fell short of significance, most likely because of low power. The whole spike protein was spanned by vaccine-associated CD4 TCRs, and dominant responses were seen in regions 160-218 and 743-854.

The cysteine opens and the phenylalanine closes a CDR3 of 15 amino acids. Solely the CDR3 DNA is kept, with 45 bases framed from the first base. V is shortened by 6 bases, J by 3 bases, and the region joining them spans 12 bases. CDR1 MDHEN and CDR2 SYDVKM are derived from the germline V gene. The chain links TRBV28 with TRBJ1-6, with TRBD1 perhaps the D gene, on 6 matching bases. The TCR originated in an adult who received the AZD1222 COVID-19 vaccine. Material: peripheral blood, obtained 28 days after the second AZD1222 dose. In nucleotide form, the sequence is TGTGCCAGCAGGGCACAGGGCTACTATAATTCACCCCTCCACTTT. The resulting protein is CASRAQGYYNSPLHF.